What follows describes a single T cell receptor beta chain. Its antigen is unidentified. These data belong to a study of T cells expressing NK-cell markers. Overall study: Source material for TCR beta repertoires consisted of sorted CD3+CD56+NKG2C+, CD3+CD56+NKG2C- and CD3+CD56-NKG2C+ T cells.

Germline V gene lookup returns CDR1 SGHRS and CDR2 YFSETQ. This CDR3 is built from 14 residues. Study results and limitations: Questions lingered over whether expanded NKG2C+ T cell clones were HCMV-specific. In a group of about 6 donors, dominant NKG2C+ clonotypes represented roughly 1.0-7.0% of CD8+ T cells.

5'RACE template switching with UMIs produced the TCR beta cDNA. For each CDR3 protein, TCRdb gives one entry from its re-call of the 5' RACE reads, without DNA. Its table records some 600,000 distinct CDR3 sequences. This TCR was sampled from a man aged 18 to 30 in good health. What was sequenced was blood T cells: a sorted CD56 or NKG2C T cell subset, CD4+ or CD8+ T cells, or bulk PBMC T cells (not recorded which). J is TRBJ2-3 and V is TRBV5-1. The CDR3 is CASSLVGSTDTQYF.